This T cell receptor beta chain was observed in a study of metastatic and nonmetastatic thyroid tumors. Study background: For malignant and benign thyroid patients, tumor or nodule tissue and blood were the sources whose repertoires were compared.

In the study's own analysis: CDR3 was compared across clinicopathological groups, and the resulting differences were used to build a distant-metastasis classifier for papillary thyroid cancer. TCRdb re-called the PCR reads with MiXCR. These V and J calls rely on TCRdb rather than the paper's analysis. The sample lists some 20,000 clones, roughly 17% occurring once. Patients had received no treatment of any kind before thyroid surgery. Broader study findings: In blood and tumor, TCR beta diversity was reportedly significantly higher in malignant thyroid tumors than in benign nodules.

This clone was recorded many times. The antigen remains unidentified. This may be a read error: a much more frequent sequence differs by one nucleotide. CDR1 is KGHDR and CDR2 is SFDVKD in the germline V gene. There are 13 residues in the CDR3. Sequencing used blood. This TCR came from a male donor with papillary thyroid cancer or a benign thyroid nodule (not recorded which). Some clones in this sample may be carry-over from other donors' samples. The genes are TRBV24-1 and TRBJ2-1; D not certain. This CDR3 is CAASDLIFDEQFF. Written as DNA, the CDR3 is TGTGCCGCCAGTGATTTGATTTTCGATGAGCAGTTCTTC.